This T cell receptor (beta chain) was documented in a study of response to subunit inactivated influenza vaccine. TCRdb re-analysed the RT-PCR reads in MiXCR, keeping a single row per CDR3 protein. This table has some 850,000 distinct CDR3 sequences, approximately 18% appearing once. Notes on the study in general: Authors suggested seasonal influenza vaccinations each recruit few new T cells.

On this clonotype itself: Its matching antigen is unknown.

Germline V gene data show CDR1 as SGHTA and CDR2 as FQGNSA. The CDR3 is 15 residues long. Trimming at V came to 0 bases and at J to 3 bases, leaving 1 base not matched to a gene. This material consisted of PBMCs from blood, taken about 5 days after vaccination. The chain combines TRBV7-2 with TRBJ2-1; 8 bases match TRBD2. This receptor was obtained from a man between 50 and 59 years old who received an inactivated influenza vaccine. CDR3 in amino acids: CASSLASGNYNEQFF. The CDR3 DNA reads TGTGCCAGCAGCTTAGCTAGCGGGAACTACAATGAGCAGTTCTTC.